This TCR beta chain was sequenced for a study of tumor-infiltrating lymphocytes in primary liver carcinoma. Across the study: Staged T1-T3 N0M0, the tumors had sizes that ranged from about 4 to 10 cm across.

It was from approximately 20-30 mg of unsorted bulk tissue that RNA and DNA were co-extracted. Findings and limits, study-wide: A significantly higher top-250-clone fraction was found in tumors than in blood (p = 0.039). Tumor region pairs showed greater overlap than either tumor-adjacent or tumor-blood pairs did.

This CDR3 comprises 13 residues. Germline CDR1 MNHEY, CDR2 SVGAGI. Notes on this clonotype: The antigen remains unidentified. The junction departs from the called germline gene at one end, perhaps through a read error.

TCR beta cDNA was made from around 460 ng total RNA with a constant-region primer. Three nested multiplex PCR rounds of slightly modified ARM-PCR generated TCR beta libraries. Primers for the first two PCR rounds were TRBV1-TRBV30 forward primers and a C-beta reverse primer (around 11 cycles per round). TCRdb used MiXCR to reprocess the multiplex PCR reads, holding one entry per CDR3 protein. The sample has under 50,000 distinct CDR3 sequences, less than 85% seen once. This chain joins TRBV6-5 and TRBJ2-1; possibly TRBD1 for D (5 bases). The receptor's source is a man in his forties with primary liver carcinoma and hepatitis B virus infection. Sequenced: liver tumor tissue from sampling region 5. The sample's subset: tumor region T5, tumor centre. CDR3: CASSKTANNEQLF. Here the CDR3 DNA reads TGTGCCAGCAGCAAGACAGCCAACAATGAGCAGCTCTTC.